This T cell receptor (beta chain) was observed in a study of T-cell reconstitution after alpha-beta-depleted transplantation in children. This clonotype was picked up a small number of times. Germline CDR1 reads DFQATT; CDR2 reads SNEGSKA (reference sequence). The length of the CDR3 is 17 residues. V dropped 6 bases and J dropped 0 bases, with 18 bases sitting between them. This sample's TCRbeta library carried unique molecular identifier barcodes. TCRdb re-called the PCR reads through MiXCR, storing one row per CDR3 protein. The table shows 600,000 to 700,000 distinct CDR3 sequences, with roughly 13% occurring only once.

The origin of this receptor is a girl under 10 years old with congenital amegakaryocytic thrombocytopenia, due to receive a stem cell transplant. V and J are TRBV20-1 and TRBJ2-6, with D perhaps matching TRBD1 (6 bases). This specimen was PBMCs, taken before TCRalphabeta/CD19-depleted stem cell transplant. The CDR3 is CSAGGEQGSSGANVLTF. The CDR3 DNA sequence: TGCAGTGCAGGAGGAGAACAGGGAAGCTCTGGGGCCAACGTCCTGACTTTC.